This TCR beta chain was profiled in a study of cytomegalovirus exposure and HLA in healthy donors (TCRdb year 2017). Background for the entire study: An earlier analysis of fewer than 750 of the donors reported approximately 300 Gb of sequence data and 95 million to 140 million unique TCR beta sequences obtained from about 179 million T cells. About 280 gigabases of sequencing data and around 80 million unique TCR sequences made up an early release that covered approximately 700 HLA-typed donors. The genetic ancestry cluster associated with self-reported Caucasian donors included over 80% of the roughly 380 genotyped donors. The study was designed to test whether signatures of past pathogen exposure could be identified by cataloging public T cell receptors. The study profiled the T cell repertoires of more than 500 subjects by immunosequencing and related them to cytomegalovirus serostatus. In addition to the first cohort of 666 subjects, a separate validation cohort of over 90 different subjects was used. To predict cytomegalovirus infection status, the study brought together high-throughput TCR immunosequencing, statistical association of individual TCRs with disease status, and machine learning. A later analysis re-examined previously published TCR beta repertoires from over 500 donors and added high-resolution HLA genotyping to investigate patterns of TCR occurrence. Rather than using new phenotypic data, the later analysis identified candidate immune exposures from TCR beta sequences and from how often those sequences occurred across donors. An earlier analysis of 587 of the donors applied high-throughput TCR beta sequencing to assess whether each TCR beta V gene segment acted as functional or pseudogenic. Alongside the repertoire data, information on donor age, sex, ethnicity and CMV serostatus was compiled. A later genetic analysis used genome-wide SNP genotypes for about three fifths of the roughly 700 donors, treating that subset as a discovery cohort. All discovery cohort repertoires had been generated using a single sequencing platform. HLA typing included class I and class II loci at four-digit resolution. Typing coverage varied by locus: roughly 629-640 donors for A, B, C, DRB1 and DQB1; approximately 500 for DQA1; approximately 570 for DPA1; around 450 for DPB1. About 5 DR-DQ haplotypes were handled as single units for association and clustering, since linkage in the cohort was strong. Among about 400 genotyped donors of the cohort, an average of around 250,000 unique TCR beta nucleotide sequences was sequenced per donor, of which about 19% were non-productive.

Library creation used the immunoSEQ multiplex PCR assay. For the multiplex PCR, a mixture combining 60 forward primers for TCR Vbeta segments and 13 reverse primers for TCR Jbeta segments was used. The CDR3 region of rearranged TCR beta genes was amplified from genomic DNA by a multiplex PCR assay. The amplified TCR beta libraries were sequenced on the Illumina HiSeq System as 87-base-pair reads. Regarding the original processing steps: A later analysis counted around 72 million unique TCR beta chains across the 690 or so repertoires, and some 11 million of these chains were shared by at least two donors. To remove PCR and sequencing errors, raw reads were error-corrected and collapsed into unique sequences using a nearest-neighbor algorithm that merged closely related sequences. V, D and J gene segments were assigned by aligning CDR3 sequences to IMGT reference sequences. For a sequence to be retained, at least a six-nucleotide match to both a V gene segment and a J gene segment was required. Rearrangements were called productive when the CDR3 lacked stop codons and stayed in frame with V and J; all others were non-productive. Following IMGT convention, CDR3 was defined as the stretch from the second conserved V-encoded cysteine to the conserved J-encoded phenylalanine. In an earlier analysis of around 640 of the donors, sequences lacking an unambiguous match to a single V gene segment were excluded. An earlier analysis of a few hundred of the donors classified V segments as functional when productive rearrangements were above 56.7% and as segregating when the standard deviation between donors was above 5%. A statistical classification framework was built to diagnose cytomegalovirus status from the catalog of TCR beta chain sequences. A later analysis assigned V and J genes by comparing TCR nucleotide sequences with IMGT/GENE-DB human TR gene sequences. In a later analysis, CDR3 sequences and most-parsimonious VDJ recombination scenarios were assigned using the TCRdist pipeline. In a later analysis, each TCR beta chain was defined by its CDR3 amino acid sequence together with its V-gene family, and reads without a unique V-gene family were excluded. As a way to deal with suspected cross-contamination and a sequencing artifact, a later analysis dropped roughly 600 nucleotide sequences that were highly shared and had low generation probability. For each public chain, a later analysis derived a clonal expansion index from normalized ranks of inferred template counts within each repertoire. Generation probabilities in a later analysis came from a VDJ recombination model fitted to out-of-frame rearrangements, and those results were checked against IGoR. A later analysis scored TCR-TCR, TCR-HLA and TCR-CMV co-occurrence with hypergeometric tests, applying a repertoire-size bias correction to TCR pairs. To estimate false discovery rates, a later analysis permuted the HLA or CMV assignments 20 times. In a later analysis, co-occurring TCRs were grouped with DBSCAN, and TCRdist sequence similarity was added when clustering was performed within HLA-allele-positive subsets. Co-occurrence clustering excluded repertoires with fewer than 30,000 or more than 120,000 public chains, plus five with anomalous nucleotide sharing. TCRdb took this table from immuneACCESS and kept in-frame rearrangements with V and J called. Such tables lack part of the clones; where checked against another copy, unresolved V genes explain under half of the gap, and the rest is unexplained. D and trimming were read from the DNA, whereas the V and J calls and clone size are those reported in that table. Present in this sample are roughly 160,000 clones, roughly 80% of which were seen just once. The top ten clones comprise 3.7% of the sample.

The CDR3 contains 13 residues, cysteine and phenylalanine counted. The kept DNA is CDR3 alone, 39 bases in frame from the first base. CDR1 LGHNA and CDR2 YSLEER were looked up in the germline V gene. V is reduced by 3 bases and J by 3 bases, leaving a spacing of 7 bases between them. Results the study describes overall, beyond this receptor: In a later analysis, most CMV-associated TCR beta chains were found to appear HLA-restricted, with HLA associations seemingly driven largely by CMV exposure. In vitro tests confirmed that a few of the cytomegalovirus-associated TCR beta chains recognize cytomegalovirus antigens. The only immune exposure information available for the cohort was CMV serostatus. In an earlier analysis of 587 of the donors, most TCR beta V segments appeared in productive rearrangements about 87% or about 30% of the time, broadly matching IMGT annotations. The classifier was reported to diagnose cytomegalovirus status with high specificity and sensitivity in both the original and validation cohorts. In a later analysis, the rate of TCR association differed among HLA loci, with DRB1 alleles having the most associated TCRs and HLA-C alleles having the fewest. HLA typing was unavailable for some donors at each locus, so association tests used only the typed subset. The presence/absence analyses assumed that sequencing depth was roughly uniform across donors, and that assumption may not be true. A group of highly shared sequence variants was considered likely to be a technical artifact of the sequencing pipeline. Some IMGT-functional V segments, including TRBV6-2 and TRBV6-3, could not be distinguished by the 87-base-pair reads and were therefore excluded. The earlier analysis of almost 600 of the donors excluded fewer than 20 rarely observed V segments, including chromosome 9 orphons, because counts were too low. Correlated functional status among segregating V segments might reflect linkage disequilibrium, but an unknown experimental factor could not be ruled out. A further reported finding was that TCR beta sequences accurately predicted the HLA-A and HLA-B alleles for most subjects in the first cohort. According to a later analysis, parvovirus B19, influenza, CMV and Epstein-Barr virus appeared linked to several top co-occurrence clusters. In a later genetic analysis, a missense DCLRE1C variant was associated with V-gene and J-gene trimming of TCR beta chains, and the association was replicated in an independent cohort. A later genetic analysis reported fewer N-insertions in productive TCRs among donors in an Asian-associated ancestry cluster than the 666-donor mean. According to the authors, the approach could potentially be generalized to other disease states and immunological phenotypes. Specific HLA alleles were associated with 15,000 to 20,000 TCR beta sequences at a false discovery rate of 0.05 in a later analysis. In a later analysis, HLA-associated TCR beta chains were found to be more clonally expanded and to have lower generation probabilities than equally common non-associated chains. The cohort was sequenced for TCR beta chains only, and without alpha or paired-chain data the features that could be detected were limited. While some public TCRs were present in many individuals, most TCR sequences turned up only very rarely across donors. When HLA alleles, especially DR and DQ, strongly co-occurred, attributing TCR associations to individual alleles was difficult. The study gave a list of about 150 TCR beta chains associated with cytomegalovirus.

The cohort was made up of hundreds of healthy bone marrow donors. At the time of sampling, every cohort member was nominally healthy, though immune exposures that went unrecorded were likely present. The donor was CMV seropositive and belonged to the group of over 250 seropositive cohort members. Each donor provided a peripheral blood sample, and peripheral blood mononuclear cells were used for TCR beta sequencing. Genomic DNA was extracted from the blood cell samples with the Qiagen DNeasy Blood Extraction Kit. Concerning this clone: Its cognate antigen has yet to be identified. Base qualities are missing; no much larger clone stands one base away.

The TCR sequence derives from a man between 25 and 39 years old in good health and CMV-seropositive. Sequencing was done on a sample of PBMCs. Here the chain combines TRBV4-3 and TRBJ2-3; the D gene is perhaps TRBD2, on 6 matching bases. The bases are TGCGCCAGCAGCCAGCGGGGAACAGATACGCAGTATTTT. This encodes CASSQRGTDTQYF.